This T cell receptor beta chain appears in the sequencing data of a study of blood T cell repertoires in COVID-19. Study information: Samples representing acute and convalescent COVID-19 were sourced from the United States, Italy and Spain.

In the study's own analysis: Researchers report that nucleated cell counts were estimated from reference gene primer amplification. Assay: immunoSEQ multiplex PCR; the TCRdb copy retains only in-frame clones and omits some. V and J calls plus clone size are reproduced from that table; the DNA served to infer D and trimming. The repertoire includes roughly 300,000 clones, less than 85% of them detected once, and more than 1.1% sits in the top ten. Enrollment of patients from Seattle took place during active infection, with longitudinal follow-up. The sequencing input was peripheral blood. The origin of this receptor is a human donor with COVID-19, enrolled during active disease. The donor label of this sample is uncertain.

The CDR3: CASSLELSYNEQFF. The CDR3 DNA sequence: TGTGCCAGCAGCTTAGAACTCTCCTACAATGAGCAGTTCTTC. This chain links TRBV7-2 with TRBJ2-1; no firm D call. V lost 1 base to trimming and J lost 0 bases, with 4 bases between them. Per the germline V gene, CDR1 is SGHTA and CDR2 is FQGNSA. The CDR3 has 14 residues.